These 25 T cell receptor beta chains were all obtained from the same sample, sequenced in a study of blood T cells in healthy people across ages. Then a second PCR, running about 6 to 12 cycles, was carried out with a sample-barcoded 5' primer and a J-beta primer mix. Via MiXCR, TCRdb re-called the 5' RACE reads, giving one row per CDR3 protein. This table holds around 1,600,000 distinct CDR3 sequences, roughly 43% found once. Specimen: blood. These receptors were collected from a woman aged 18-35 years in good health.

The rearrangement joins TRBV25-1 to TRBJ1-4, with D hard to call. CDR1 and CDR2 from the germline V gene are MGHDK and SYGVNS. The CDR3 is 16 residues long. V gave up 4 bases and J gave up 5 bases, with 17 bases separating them. CDR3: CASSGKIVLGNEKLFF. DNA of the CDR3: TGTGCCAGCAGTGGAAAGATCGTCCTGGGGAATGAAAAACTGTTTTTT.

This clonotype was recorded many times. The chain combines TRBV4-2 with TRBJ2-7; D is possibly TRBD1 (6 bases). Germline V gene data show CDR1 as LGHNA and CDR2 as YNFKEQ. CDR3 length equals 14 residues. With 1 base removed from V and 2 bases from J, the gap between germline ends came to 9 bases. CDR3 in DNA: TGTGCCAGCAGCCAAGTGGCAGGGGCCTACGAGCAGTACTTC. It translates to CASSQVAGAYEQYF.

The chain links TRBV20-1 to TRBJ1-5; D gene unclear. The V end was cut by 3 bases, the J end by 0 bases, with 6 bases between. CDR3 length: 13 residues. The germline V gene encodes CDR1 DFQATT and CDR2 SNEGSKA (reference sequence). In DNA form, the CDR3 reads TGCAGTGCTAGCGGGGATAGCAATCAGCCCCAGCATTTT. This gives the protein CSASGDSNQPQHF.

This clonotype was detected only a few times. The V gene is TRBV29-1, the J gene TRBJ2-7, with D possibly called TRBD1 or TRBD2 (6 bases each). The V gene lost 3 bases and the J gene lost 6 bases, with 12 bases spanning the gap. The CDR3 spans 12 residues. Germline assignment: CDR1 SQVTM and CDR2 ANQGSEA. In DNA form, the CDR3 reads TGCAGCGTTGACGGGGGCGGGTTCGAGCAGTACTTC. This sequence encodes CSVDGGGFEQYF.

This clonotype was found a few times. The chain couples TRBV7-2 to TRBJ2-1; D not resolved. Trimming pared 0 bases from V and 6 bases from J, leaving 12 bases between. CDR1 and CDR2 (germline): SGHTA, FQGNSA. The CDR3 sequence is 15 residues long. CDR3 loop: CASSLAFVSGNEQFF. The CDR3 DNA sequence: TGTGCCAGCAGCTTAGCCTTTGTTTCTGGCAATGAGCAGTTCTTC.

The V gene is TRBV28, the J gene TRBJ2-1, with a tentative D call TRBD2 (5 bases). V shed 6 bases and J shed 11 bases, with 14 bases lying between them. CDR1 is MDHEN and CDR2 is SYDVKM in the germline V gene. This CDR3 is 12 amino acids long. In DNA form, the CDR3 reads TGTGCCAGCAGCCAAAGCGGTATCCAGCAGTTCTTC. It translates to CASSQSGIQQFF.

The table lists this clonotype with many counts. The chain joins TRBV7-2 to TRBJ2-3; the match to TRBD2 covers 10 bases. This CDR3 comprises 15 residues. Germline V CDR1 and CDR2: SGHTA, FQGNSA. Germline trimming cut 1 base from V and 5 bases from J; bases unmatched to any gene: 3. The CDR3 nucleotides are TGTGCCAGCAGCTTAGTAGCTAGCGGGAGAGATACGCAGTATTTT. This sequence encodes CASSLVASGRDTQYF.

The CDR3 reads CASRHRTPGESYNEQFF. The DNA for the CDR3 is TGTGCCAGCAGGCATAGGACCCCAGGGGAGTCCTACAATGAGCAGTTCTTC. The rearrangement joins TRBV6-1 to TRBJ2-1, with TRBD1 as a possible D gene (6 bases). The germline CDR1 and CDR2 sequences are MNHNS and SASEGT. The CDR3 is made up of 17 amino acids. Trimming pared 6 bases from V and 1 base from J, leaving 19 bases between.

This clonotype showed up just a few times. The chain uses TRBV11-2 and TRBJ2-1; D perhaps matches TRBD1 (5 bases). Germline V lookup: CDR1 SGHAT, CDR2 FQNNGV. The CDR3 spans 17 residues. V was clipped by 0 bases and J by 4 bases, with 16 bases between them. CDR3 region: CASSLDRGRVEYNEQFF. DNA for the CDR3: TGTGCCAGCAGCTTAGACCGAGGCAGGGTGGAATACAATGAGCAGTTCTTC. Full variable domain (outside the CDR3, taken from reference TRBV11-2 and TRBJ2-1): EAGVAQSPRYKIIEKRQSVAFWCNPISGHATLYWYQQILGQGPKLLIQFQNNGVVDDSQLPKDRFSAERLKGVDSTLKIQPAKLEDSAVYLCASSLDRGRVEYNEQFFGPGTRLTVL.

The chain combines TRBV7-2 with TRBJ2-5; weak D call: TRBD2 (5 bases). This CDR3 has 15 amino acids. Trimming pared 1 base from V and 11 bases from J, leaving 20 bases between. CDR1 and CDR2 (germline): SGHTA, FQGNSA. The CDR3 bases are TGTGCCAGCAGCTTAGTAGGGCAGATAGTTGGGGAGCAGTACTTC. Translating gives CASSLVGQIVGEQYF.

Worth noting for this clonotype: A much more abundant neighbour one base away suggests this may be a read error. This chain connects TRBV7-7 to TRBJ2-3; D assignment may be TRBD1 or TRBD2 (6 bases each). This CDR3 spans 14 amino acids. CDR1 and CDR2 from the germline V gene are SSHAT and FNYEAQ (reference sequence). CDR3 in DNA: TGTGCTAGCAGCGTACAGGGACTCACAGATACGCAGTATTTT. Its protein product is CASSVQGLTDTQYF.

The rearrangement uses TRBV2 and TRBJ2-3; either TRBD1 or TRBD2 may supply D (5 bases each). In germline, CDR1 is SNHLY, CDR2 FYNNEI. V was pared by 6 bases and J by 0 bases, with 13 bases between. This CDR3 contains 15 residues. As DNA, the CDR3 is TGTGCCAGCAGAGCCCGGGACCATAGCACAGATACGCAGTATTTT. This translates into CASRARDHSTDTQYF.

This clonotype was seen only a few times. V is TRBV4-3 and J is TRBJ2-1; 7 positions agree with TRBD2. The germline V gene has CDR1 LGHNA and CDR2 YSLEER. CDR3 size: 17 residues. J lost 0 bases, V lost 0 bases, and 5 bases had no gene match. The CDR3, as DNA: TGCGCCAGCAGCCAAGATCTTATAGCGGGCTCCTACAATGAGCAGTTCTTC. Protein: CASSQDLIAGSYNEQFF.

The rearrangement links TRBV12-3 or TRBV12-4 to TRBJ2-1; TRBD1 or TRBD2 may be the D gene (5 bases each). The CDR3 consists of 12 residues. Trimming took off 4 bases at V and 6 bases at J, with 7 bases between the two ends. Written as DNA, the CDR3 is TGTGCCAGCAGTTGGGACCCCAATGAGCAGTTCTTC. This encodes CASSWDPNEQFF.

The chain combines TRBV12-3 or TRBV12-4 with TRBJ1-1; D is unclear. This CDR3 comprises 11 residues. Trimming cost V 7 bases and J 1 base, with 4 bases left between them. The CDR3 loop is CASTSNTEAFF. The DNA for the CDR3 is TGTGCCAGCACGTCGAACACTGAAGCTTTCTTT.

This clonotype was counted only a few times. This chain uses TRBV28 with TRBJ2-1; 9 bases line up with TRBD1. Unmatched junction bases numbered 8, after V lost 6 bases and J lost 5 bases. The CDR3 length is 15 residues. CDR1 and CDR2 from the germline V gene are MDHEN and SYDVKM. The CDR3 region has the DNA TGTGCCAGCAGGCTCCGGGACAGGGTTCACAATGAGCAGTTCTTC. Its protein is CASRLRDRVHNEQFF.

This chain connects TRBV3-1 to TRBJ2-5; D possibly corresponds to TRBD2 (6 bases). V was trimmed by 6 bases and J by 7 bases, leaving 30 bases between them. The CDR3 loop spans 18 amino acids. Germline CDR1 and CDR2: LGHDT and YNNKEL (reference sequence). The CDR3 spells CASSPLFYKRARDLTQYF. In nucleotides, the CDR3 is TGTGCCAGCAGTCCCCTTTTTTATAAGCGGGCCCGGGACTTGACCCAGTACTTC.

The chain uses TRBV12-3 or TRBV12-4 and TRBJ2-3, with a possible D match to TRBD2 (5 bases). This CDR3 comprises 15 residues. Between the trimmed V and J ends, which lost 7 bases and 0 bases, there was a span of 14 bases. CDR3 in DNA: TGTGCCAGCACCCAGCGGTCTCCTAGCACAGATACGCAGTATTTT. This sequence encodes CASTQRSPSTDTQYF.

This clonotype was seen a few times. The CDR3 region is CASSTGQGSSYNSPLHF. The CDR3 nucleotides read TGCGCCAGCAGTACGGGCCAGGGCAGCTCCTATAATTCACCCCTCCACTTT. The chain uses TRBV5-1 and TRBJ1-6; D is perhaps TRBD1 (5 bases). V was clipped by 5 bases and J by 0 bases, with 15 bases between them. The CDR3 length is 17 residues. CDR1 SGHRS and CDR2 YFSETQ come from the germline V gene. The full variable domain, with the rest looked up from reference TRBV5-1 and TRBJ1-6, is KAGVTQTPRYLIKTRGQQVTLSCSPISGHRSVSWYQQTPGQGLQFLFEYFSETQRNKGNFPGRFSGRQFSNSRSEMNVSTLELGDSALYLCASSTGQGSSYNSPLHFGNGTRLTVT.

This clonotype was seen a handful of times. The genes are TRBV4-3 and TRBJ2-3, with D maybe TRBD2 (6 bases). This CDR3 spans 16 amino acids. The germline V gene encodes CDR1 LGHNA and CDR2 YSLEER. The germline V and J ends were trimmed by 2 bases and 1 base, with 13 bases remaining between them. The CDR3 loop is CASSQMTSGGTDTQYF. CDR3 sequence (DNA): TGCGCCAGCAGCCAAATGACTAGTGGAGGCACAGATACGCAGTATTTT.

This chain joins TRBV29-1 and TRBJ1-1; D gene uncertain. The CDR3 has 13 residues. Trimming cost V 0 bases and J 6 bases, with 11 bases left between them. The germline CDR1 and CDR2 sequences are SQVTM and ANQGSEA. CDR3 in amino acids: CSVEDRPLSEAFF. CDR3 nucleotides: TGCAGCGTTGAAGACAGGCCCCTTTCTGAAGCTTTCTTT.

This clonotype was counted only a few times. The rearrangement joins TRBV6-5 to TRBJ2-7; 8 bases map to TRBD1. The J segment lost 6 bases and the V segment lost 0 bases, leaving 7 bases of the junction unmatched. Germline V lookup: CDR1 MNHEY, CDR2 SVGAGI. The CDR3 is made up of 15 amino acids. The CDR3 bases are TGTGCCAGCAGTTACTCGACAGGGGTCACGTCCGAGCAGTACTTC. It codes for CASSYSTGVTSEQYF.

The genes are TRBV6-2 or TRBV6-3 and TRBJ2-7; D may be TRBD2 (6 bases). V lost 4 bases and J 7 bases, leaving 17 bases between the germline ends. The CDR3 extends over 14 amino acids. Germline V gene data show CDR1 as MNHEY and CDR2 as SVGEGT. The CDR3 sequence: CASSSLSTRNEQYF. The DNA for the CDR3 is TGTGCCAGCAGTTCCCTGTCGACTAGAAATGAGCAGTACTTC.

For this clonotype: A much bigger clone sits one base away, suggesting this may be a read error. The chain is built from TRBV20-1 and TRBJ2-1, with a tentative D call TRBD2 (5 bases). Germline V gene lookup returns CDR1 DFQATT and CDR2 SNEGSKA (reference sequence). The CDR3 covers 15 residues. The CDR3 DNA reads as TGCAGTGCTAGAGGTCAGCGGATATCCTACAATGAGCAGGTCTTC. Encoded protein: CSARGQRISYNEQVF.

This chain joins TRBV20-1 and TRBJ2-1; no reliable D call. The CDR3 loop spans 12 amino acids. The germline CDR1 and CDR2 sequences are DFQATT and SNEGSKA (reference sequence). With 6 bases removed from V and 8 bases from J, the gap between germline ends came to 14 bases. The DNA of the CDR3 is TGCAGTGCCAGTCCCCCCATCTATGAGCAGTTCTTC. It codes for CSASPPIYEQFF.